These T cell receptor beta chains were read from a single sample in a study of blood T cell repertoires in COVID-19. Profiling relied on immunoSEQ multiplex PCR, and the TCRdb table lists in-frame clones only, not all of them. The profile shows about 150,000 clones, about 86% of them singletons. Specimen: peripheral blood. The receptors were sampled from an elderly woman with acute or convalescent COVID-19. Each CDR3 is given with its conserved first and last residue. Each record gives: J gene, D gene, V gene, CDR3 DNA, CDR3 protein. D genes are given only for firm matches.

j_gene: TRBJ2-5; d_gene: TRBD2; v_gene: TRBV2; CDR3nt: TGTGCCAGCAGCTCTTCCAGCGGGGGGGCCGGAGAGACCCAGTACTTC; CDR3aa: CASSSSSGGAGETQYF
j_gene: TRBJ2-7; d_gene: TRBD1; v_gene: TRBV5-1; CDR3nt: TGCGCCAGCCGAACCGGGACAGGCGACGAGCAGTACTTC; CDR3aa: CASRTGTGDEQYF
j_gene: TRBJ2-1; d_gene: TRBD2; v_gene: TRBV18; CDR3nt: TGTGCCAGCTCATCCGGGACTAGCTCCTACAATGAGCAGTTCTTC; CDR3aa: CASSSGTSSYNEQFF
j_gene: TRBJ2-3; d_gene: TRBD1; v_gene: TRBV7-9; CDR3nt: TGTGCCAGCAGTTGGGACAGGGGTTCAGATACGCAGTATTTT; CDR3aa: CASSWDRGSDTQYF
j_gene: TRBJ1-6; d_gene: -; v_gene: TRBV27; CDR3nt: TGTGCCAGCAGTACAGGGCTAGCCCCTAATTCACCCCTCCACTTT; CDR3aa: CASSTGLAPNSPLHF
j_gene: TRBJ2-3; d_gene: -; v_gene: TRBV2; CDR3nt: TGTGCCAGCAGTGACCGGGGGGCAATGTTGGATACGCAGTATTTT; CDR3aa: CASSDRGAMLDTQYF
j_gene: TRBJ1-5; d_gene: TRBD1; v_gene: TRBV11-2; CDR3nt: TGTGCCAGCAGCTTAGATGGGACAGGGAGTCAGCCCCAGCATTTT; CDR3aa: CASSLDGTGSQPQHF
j_gene: TRBJ2-3; d_gene: -; v_gene: TRBV6-4; CDR3nt: TGTGCCAGCAGGAAGGGGGGGGCGACAGATACGCAGTATTTT; CDR3aa: CASRKGGATDTQYF
j_gene: TRBJ2-3; d_gene: TRBD2; v_gene: TRBV11-2; CDR3nt: TGTGCCAGCAGCTTAGAGAGCCGGACTAGCGGGGGGGCCGGGACAGATACGCAGTATTTT; CDR3aa: CASSLESRTSGGAGTDTQYF
j_gene: TRBJ1-1; d_gene: TRBD1; v_gene: TRBV30; CDR3nt: TGTGCCTGGAGCGGGGGACAGGGGGGGACTGAAGCTTTCTTT; CDR3aa: CAWSGGQGGTEAFF
j_gene: TRBJ1-1; d_gene: -; v_gene: TRBV28; CDR3nt: TGTGCCAGCAGTCCCTGGTCCGATGCGAAGACTGAAGCTTTCTTT; CDR3aa: CASSPWSDAKTEAFF
j_gene: TRBJ2-2; d_gene: TRBD1; v_gene: TRBV29-1; CDR3nt: TGCAGCGTAAGGGGGACAGGGGATGCCGGGGAGCTGTTTTTT; CDR3aa: CSVRGTGDAGELFF
j_gene: TRBJ2-5; d_gene: -; v_gene: TRBV11-2; CDR3nt: TGTGCCAGCAGTTACCTTAGGGGACTCCAAGAGACCCAGTACTTC; CDR3aa: CASSYLRGLQETQYF
j_gene: TRBJ1-1; d_gene: -; v_gene: TRBV5-1; CDR3nt: TGCGCCAGCAGCTTGGGGGCGCAGGGCACTGAAGCTTTCTTT; CDR3aa: CASSLGAQGTEAFF
j_gene: TRBJ2-2; d_gene: -; v_gene: TRBV5-6; CDR3nt: TGTGCCAGCAGCCCAGAGCCTAGTGGGGAGCTGTTTTTT; CDR3aa: CASSPEPSGELFF
j_gene: TRBJ2-6; d_gene: TRBD1; v_gene: TRBV7-9; CDR3nt: TGTGCCAGCAGCCCTATCGGACAGGGGCGATCTTCTGGGGCCAACGTCCTGACTTTC; CDR3aa: CASSPIGQGRSSGANVLTF
j_gene: TRBJ1-5; d_gene: TRBD1; v_gene: TRBV24-1; CDR3nt: TGTGCCACCAGTGATTCGAAGGCAGGGGGAATAGGGCCCCAGCATTTT; CDR3aa: CATSDSKAGGIGPQHF
j_gene: TRBJ2-2; d_gene: TRBD2; v_gene: TRBV10-3; CDR3nt: TGTGCCATCAAGGCTAGCGGGGGGGCGAACACCGGGGAGCTGTTTTTT; CDR3aa: CAIKASGGANTGELFF
j_gene: TRBJ2-3; d_gene: -; v_gene: TRBV29-1; CDR3nt: TGCAGCGTTTCCCACAGGGACCATACGCAGTATTTT; CDR3aa: CSVSHRDHTQYF
j_gene: TRBJ2-5; d_gene: -; v_gene: TRBV7-8; CDR3nt: TGTGCCAGCAGCTTAGGACAGGCTGTCCAAGAGACCCAGTACTTC; CDR3aa: CASSLGQAVQETQYF
j_gene: TRBJ2-3; d_gene: -; v_gene: TRBV11-3; CDR3nt: TGTGCCAGCAGCTCGTACACAGATACGCAGTATTTT; CDR3aa: CASSSYTDTQYF
j_gene: TRBJ1-1; d_gene: TRBD1; v_gene: TRBV18; CDR3nt: TGTGCCAGCTCACCAGGACAGGTCATTAACACTGAAGCTTTCTTT; CDR3aa: CASSPGQVINTEAFF
j_gene: TRBJ1-2; d_gene: -; v_gene: TRBV2; CDR3nt: TGTGCCAGCACCGGCGGCAGCTCTAACTATGGCTACACCTTC; CDR3aa: CASTGGSSNYGYTF
j_gene: TRBJ2-1; d_gene: -; v_gene: TRBV12-3/TRBV12-4; CDR3nt: TGTGCCAGCAGCAATTACAATGAGCAGTTCTTC; CDR3aa: CASSNYNEQFF
j_gene: TRBJ2-1; d_gene: -; v_gene: TRBV7-2; CDR3nt: TGTGCCAGCAGATCTCCGGGGAGCTCCTACAATGAGCAGTTCTTC; CDR3aa: CASRSPGSSYNEQFF
j_gene: TRBJ1-1; d_gene: -; v_gene: TRBV6-5; CDR3nt: TGTGCCAGCAGTCCCGATGGGGGGATGCCTGAAGCTTTCTTT; CDR3aa: CASSPDGGMPEAFF
j_gene: TRBJ1-4; d_gene: -; v_gene: TRBV7-2; CDR3nt: TGTGCCAGCAGCCCATCACAGAAGAATGAAAAACTGTTTTTT; CDR3aa: CASSPSQKNEKLFF
j_gene: TRBJ2-7; d_gene: TRBD2; v_gene: TRBV11-1; CDR3nt: TGTGCCAGCAGCTTTCGTTCGGGGGGAACATACGAGCAGTACTTC; CDR3aa: CASSFRSGGTYEQYF